The clone carrying this T cell receptor (beta chain) has a count of ten or more. Antigen: not known. This CDR3 contains 13 residues. The germline V gene has CDR1 SQVTM and CDR2 ANQGSEA. V shed 4 bases and J shed 4 bases, with 12 bases lying between them. Via MiXCR, TCRdb re-called the 5' RACE reads, giving one row per CDR3 protein. The sample consists of more than 1.5 million distinct CDR3 sequences, around 29% of them appearing once. This specimen belongs to a study of identical twins. General study points: For cord blood, abundant beta clonotypes had fewer insertions, unlike memory repertoires, which showed none.

This clonotype was sampled from a newborn girl in good health. Material for sequencing was cord blood. The rearrangement uses TRBV29-1 and TRBJ2-3; D not certain. The CDR3 bases are TGCAGCGTTGCGGGCCGCCAGGCAGATACGCAGTATTTT. Its protein is CSVAGRQADTQYF.